These 32 T cell receptor beta chains were sequenced from one sample in a study of blood T cell repertoires in COVID-19. The data were produced by immunoSEQ multiplex PCR, yet TCRdb's version contains in-frame clones alone and is incomplete. Of tens of thousands of clones detected, over 70% appear once; the ten largest clones hold approximately 12%. The specimen sequenced was peripheral blood. These receptors were collected from a human donor in a cohort sampled during active COVID-19.

CDR3 DNA: TGTGCCAGCAGCTTACAGGGGACCTCCTATAATTCACCCCTCCACTTT. Protein sequence: CASSLQGTSYNSPLHF. The chain couples TRBV7-2 to TRBJ1-6, with a possible D match to TRBD1 (6 bases). Germline lookup yields CDR1 SGHTA and CDR2 FQGNSA. Trimming took 2 bases from V and 0 from J, leaving 8 bases between them. The CDR3 consists of 16 residues.

The table lists this clone with a few counts. The V and J genes are TRBV5-5 and TRBJ2-1; 11 bases agree with TRBD2. The V gene end was trimmed by 3 bases and the J gene end by 7 bases; junction bases not matched to a gene: 6. Germline V gene data show CDR1 as SGHKS and CDR2 as YYEKEE (reference sequence). The CDR3 is 15 residues long. The CDR3, as DNA: TGTGCCAGCAGCTCTATTAGCGGGAGGGGGAATGAGCAGTTCTTC. Protein: CASSSISGRGNEQFF.

The CDR3 protein is CASSSQGLAKNIQYF. The CDR3 bases are TGTGCCAGCAGTTCCCAGGGGCTAGCCAAAAACATTCAGTACTTC. This chain links TRBV28 with TRBJ2-4; D is possibly TRBD1 (6 bases). Germline CDR1 and CDR2: MDHEN and SYDVKM. The CDR3 has 15 amino acids. The V gene lost 4 bases and the J gene lost 0 bases, with 10 bases spanning the gap.

The chain recombines TRBV7-8 with TRBJ1-5, with no clear D. The CDR3 extends over 14 amino acids. The germline V gene has CDR1 SGHVS and CDR2 FQNEAQ. Trimming removed 3 bases at V and 5 bases at J, with 11 bases between. DNA of the CDR3: TGTGCCAGCAGCTTTGGAGGGTCGGATCAGCCCCAGCATTTT. Encoded protein: CASSFGGSDQPQHF.

The genes are TRBV5-1 and TRBJ2-1; D is perhaps TRBD2 (5 bases). The CDR3 loop spans 15 amino acids. Deletions cut 0 bases from V and 5 bases from J, with 12 bases between. Looked up from germline, CDR1 is SGHRS and CDR2 is YFSETQ. CDR3 sequence reads: CASSLVVTTNNEQFF. CDR3 in DNA: TGCGCCAGCAGCTTGGTTGTGACTACCAACAATGAGCAGTTCTTC.

The genes are TRBV29-1 and TRBJ1-2; no clear D. V lost 4 bases and J lost 7, with 7 bases in between. This CDR3 comprises 10 residues. Germline V gene data show CDR1 as SQVTM and CDR2 as ANQGSEA. This CDR3 reads CSVGWLGYTF. The CDR3 coding sequence is TGCAGCGTTGGATGGCTTGGCTACACCTTC. The whole variable domain, filled in from reference TRBV29-1 and TRBJ1-2, reads SAVISQKPSRDICQRGTSLTIQCQVDSQVTMMFWYRQQPGQSLTLIATANQGSEATYESGFVIDKFPISRPNLTFSTLTVSNMSPEDSSIYLCSVGWLGYTFGSGTRLTVV.

The chain couples TRBV7-2 to TRBJ1-4; TRBD1 aligns across 9 bases. Trimming at V came to 5 bases and at J to 3 bases, leaving 1 base not matched to a gene. Germline values: CDR1 SGHTA, CDR2 FQGNSA. The CDR3 runs to 14 residues. The CDR3, as DNA: TGTGCCAGCAGCAGGGACAGGGCTAATGAAAAACTGTTTTTT. Translating it yields CASSRDRANEKLFF.

This chain joins TRBV11-3 and TRBJ1-6; D possibly corresponds to TRBD1 (5 bases). V lost 4 bases, J lost 14 bases, and 18 bases lay in between. The germline CDR1 and CDR2 sequences are SGHNT and YENEEA. This CDR3 comprises 14 residues. In nucleotides, the CDR3 is TGTGCCAGCAGCTACACGGGGGGTGCGGGGGCCCTCCACTTT. This sequence encodes CASSYTGGAGALHF.

The CDR3 protein is CASSPGHLDRGHGANVLTF. CDR3 nucleotide sequence: TGCGCCAGCAGCCCTGGTCATCTCGACAGGGGGCATGGGGCCAACGTCCTGACTTTC. J is TRBJ2-6 and V is TRBV5-1, with 10 bases fitting TRBD1. V gave up 4 bases and J gave up 3 bases; unmatched junction bases: 13. Germline V gene lookup returns CDR1 SGHRS and CDR2 YFSETQ. The CDR3 loop spans 19 amino acids.

This chain connects TRBV30 to TRBJ1-1; no reliable D call. Trimming cost V 4 bases and J 5 bases, with 14 bases left between them. From germline, CDR1 is GTSNPN and CDR2 SVGIG (reference sequence). The CDR3 loop spans 13 amino acids. The CDR3 reads CAWTRRTGTEAFF. The CDR3, as DNA: TGTGCCTGGACTCGGCGGACGGGGACTGAAGCTTTCTTT.

J is TRBJ2-7 and V is TRBV11-2, with D tentatively TRBD1 (6 bases). CDR1 is SGHAT, CDR2 FQNNGV, per germline. The length of the CDR3 is 13 residues. The V end was cut by 1 base, the J end by 4 bases, with 8 bases between. CDR3 DNA sequence: TGTGCCAGCAGCTTAGTTCAGGGGTACGAGCAGTACGTC. This gives the protein CASSLVQGYEQYV.

The chain joins TRBV27 to TRBJ2-3, with 7 bases matching TRBD2. Germline CDR1 reads MNHEY; CDR2 reads SMNVEV (reference sequence). This CDR3 comprises 14 residues. Trimming cost V 7 bases and J 2 bases; bases outside gene matches: 6. Written as DNA, the CDR3 is TGTGCCAGCACCGCGGGGGTCCCCACAGATACGCAGTATTTT. It translates to CASTAGVPTDTQYF.

This sequence joins TRBV7-2 and TRBJ2-7, with 7 bases that match TRBD2. This CDR3 spans 13 amino acids. In germline, CDR1 is SGHTA, CDR2 FQGNSA. V lost 3 bases to trimming and J lost 4 bases; unmatched junction nucleotides: 3. CDR3 residues: CASSFGRGYEQYV. The CDR3 nucleotides read TGTGCCAGCAGCTTCGGGCGGGGGTACGAGCAGTACGTC.

The table lists this clone with a few counts. The V call is TRBV24-1, the J call TRBJ2-2, with 10 bases matching TRBD2. Germline V gene data show CDR1 as KGHDR and CDR2 as SFDVKD. The trim removed 4 bases at V and 7 bases at J, leaving 5 bases unmatched. The CDR3 is made up of 15 amino acids. This CDR3 reads CATSETSGFSGELFF. The CDR3 bases are TGTGCCACCAGTGAGACTAGCGGGTTTAGCGGGGAGCTGTTTTTT.

The chain employs TRBV6-2 or TRBV6-3 and TRBJ2-7; tentatively, D is TRBD1 (6 bases). The CDR3 contains 13 residues. CDR1 is MNHEY, CDR2 SVGEGT, per germline. V lost 6 bases and J lost 4, with 13 bases in between. CDR3 nucleotide sequence: TGTGCCAGCAGCCCGGGACACTTTTACGAGCAGTACTTC. Translated, it gives CASSPGHFYEQYF.

This chain connects TRBV4-3 to TRBJ2-3; 9 nucleotides agree with TRBD2. CDR3 size: 16 residues. J gave up 6 bases and V 3 bases, and 10 bases lay outside the gene matches. CDR1 LGHNA and CDR2 YSLEER come from the germline V gene. CDR3 bases: TGCGCCAGCAGCCACCGGACTCTAGCGGGGCCCGATACGCAGTATTTT. As protein: CASSHRTLAGPDTQYF.

This clone was observed a few times. The J gene is TRBJ1-1, the V gene TRBV6-5; D not certain. This CDR3 contains 15 residues. Between the trimmed V and J ends, which lost 0 bases and 2 bases, there was a span of 10 bases. Germline V gives CDR1 MNHEY, CDR2 SVGAGI. The CDR3 DNA sequence: TGTGCCAGCAGTTACTCTGCGGTGGTCAACACTGAAGCTTTCTTT. Its protein product is CASSYSAVVNTEAFF.

This clone turned up a few times. The V gene is TRBV6-2 or TRBV6-3, the J gene TRBJ2-5; perhaps TRBD2 as D (5 bases). The CDR3 has 11 residues. Germline V lookup: CDR1 MNHEY, CDR2 SVGEGT. V dropped 2 bases and J dropped 7 bases, with 5 bases sitting between them. The CDR3 DNA reads TGTGCCAGCAGTTACCGGGGGACCCAGTACTTC. Residues: CASSYRGTQYF.

This clone is a singleton in its sample. The chain uses TRBV6-5 and TRBJ1-1; D remains ambiguous. V was pared by 4 bases and J by 1 base, with 10 bases between. The CDR3 runs to 14 residues. Germline V CDR1 and CDR2: MNHEY, SVGAGI. The CDR3: CASSSGSKNTEAFF. The CDR3 DNA reads TGTGCCAGCAGTTCGGGGTCCAAGAACACTGAAGCTTTCTTT.

CDR3 protein: CASSLNYGYTF. CDR3 bases: TGTGCCAGCAGCCTTAACTATGGCTACACCTTC. The chain couples TRBV28 to TRBJ1-2; unclear D gene. CDR1 is MDHEN and CDR2 is SYDVKM in the germline V gene. The CDR3 runs to 11 residues. With 6 bases removed from V and 1 base from J, the gap between germline ends came to 3 bases.

The chain couples TRBV20-1 to TRBJ1-4, with D possibly matching TRBD1 (5 bases). The germline V gene has CDR1 DFQATT and CDR2 SNEGSKA (reference sequence). Trimming removed 3 bases from V and 4 bases from J, with 12 bases in between. This CDR3 region has 14 residues. The chain's CDR3 is CSASFGALNEKLFF. Here the CDR3 DNA reads TGCAGTGCTAGTTTTGGGGCGCTTAATGAAAAACTGTTTTTT.

The V and J genes are TRBV5-6 and TRBJ1-2; TRBD1 aligns across 9 bases. Germline CDR1 reads SGHDT; CDR2 reads YYEEEE. This CDR3 has 15 residues. With V trimmed by 4 bases and J by 2 bases, 6 bases remained unmatched. Here the CDR3 DNA reads TGTGCCAGCAGCGTGGTGGGACAGGGAAACTATGGCTACACCTTC. It specifies CASSVVGQGNYGYTF.

This clone was observed once. The chain recombines TRBV4-2 with TRBJ2-5; 7 bases agree with TRBD1. The junction had 4 bases not matched to a gene; V was cut back by 8 bases and J by 1 base. The CDR3 is made up of 13 amino acids. Germline assignment: CDR1 LGHNA and CDR2 YNFKEQ. The CDR3 loop reads CASADRAQETQYF. The DNA of the CDR3 is TGTGCCAGCGCTGACAGGGCCCAAGAGACCCAGTACTTC.

This clone was seen a single time. The chain has TRBV5-4 and TRBJ2-3; 9 bases fit TRBD2. The CDR3 has 16 amino acids. Losses at the gene ends were 4 bases for V and 0 bases for J; bases not matched to a gene: 6. From germline, CDR1 is SGHNT and CDR2 YYREEE (reference sequence). CDR3 DNA: TGTGCCAGCAGCCCAGCTAGCGGGACTAGCACAGATACGCAGTATTTT. Translating gives CASSPASGTSTDTQYF.

This chain connects TRBV7-2 to TRBJ2-3; 8 bases are shared with TRBD2. The CDR3 is 18 amino acids. J gave up 0 bases and V 3 bases, and 11 bases lay outside the gene matches. Germline-derived CDR1 and CDR2 are SGHTA and FQGNSA. The CDR3 is CASSLRAGGHTSTDTQYF. The CDR3 DNA sequence: TGTGCCAGCAGCTTGAGGGCGGGGGGTCACACTAGCACAGATACGCAGTATTTT.

The chain carries TRBV18 and TRBJ2-1, with TRBD2 matching over 13 bases. The length of the CDR3 is 15 residues. J gave up 10 bases and V 6 bases, and 9 bases lay outside the gene matches. Germline CDR1 KGHSH, CDR2 LQKENI. The CDR3 loop reads CASSPTSGGSWEQFF. The CDR3 DNA reads as TGTGCCAGCTCGCCGACTAGCGGGGGGAGCTGGGAGCAGTTCTTC.

The chain uses TRBV30 and TRBJ2-5; TRBD2 might be the D (7 bases). The germline V and J ends were trimmed by 1 base and 4 bases, with 10 bases remaining between them. The CDR3 has 13 residues. The germline gives CDR1 GTSNPN, CDR2 SVGIG (reference sequence). The CDR3 region is CAWSGGGLETQYF. The CDR3 coding sequence is TGTGCCTGGAGTGGCGGGGGCTTAGAGACCCAGTACTTC.

The gene calls are TRBV7-2 and TRBJ1-4; D is undetermined. Between the trimmed V and J ends, which lost 2 bases and 5 bases, there was a span of 6 bases. The V gene's germline CDR1 is SGHTA and CDR2 FQGNSA. CDR3 length equals 13 residues. In nucleotides, the CDR3 is TGTGCCAGCAGCTTAACGGAGAATGAAAAACTGTTTTTT. It codes for CASSLTENEKLFF.

This clone was detected a few times. This chain joins TRBV5-4 and TRBJ2-1; TRBD1 matches at 9 bases. The germline CDR1 and CDR2 sequences are SGHNT and YYREEE (reference sequence). Losses at the gene ends were 1 base for V and 9 bases for J; bases not matched to a gene: 8. The CDR3 covers 15 residues. The CDR3 here is CASSLLDRGGGEQFF. CDR3 DNA sequence: TGTGCCAGCAGCTTGCTGGACAGGGGAGGTGGTGAGCAGTTCTTC.

The V call is TRBV29-1, the J call TRBJ2-3; the match to TRBD1 covers 9 bases. Germline CDR1 SQVTM, CDR2 ANQGSEA. V was clipped by 0 bases and J by 9 bases; unmatched bases: 13. This CDR3 contains 16 residues. The CDR3 sequence is CSVEDRGGQGGRTQYF. The CDR3 nucleotides are TGCAGCGTTGAAGATAGGGGGGGACAGGGTGGAAGAACGCAGTATTTT.

The V gene is TRBV24-1, the J gene TRBJ1-3, with TRBD1 identical over 9 bases. Per germline, CDR1 KGHDR and CDR2 SFDVKD. The junction had 8 bases not matched to a gene; V was cut back by 3 bases and J by 3 bases. The CDR3 totals 17 residues. DNA of the CDR3: TGTGCCACCAGTGATGGAATACAGGGGGCCGGTGGAAACACCATATATTTT. It encodes CATSDGIQGAGGNTIYF.

The V and J genes are TRBV6-5 and TRBJ1-1, with D unresolved. Germline CDR1 MNHEY, CDR2 SVGAGI. V lost 7 bases and J 3 bases, leaving 12 bases between the germline ends. This CDR3 contains 13 residues. The CDR3 bases are TGTGCCAGCAAAGGGCGGACTCACACTGAAGCTTTCTTT. This codes for CASKGRTHTEAFF.